This T cell receptor (beta chain) was captured by sequencing in a study of T cell changes during pregnancy in multiple sclerosis. Germline V gives CDR1 KGHSH, CDR2 LQKENI. V lost 4 bases and J lost 0, with 6 bases in between. CDR3 length equals 13 residues. Data came from immunoSEQ multiplex PCR; TCRdb stores just in-frame clones and leaves some out. Among about 50,000 clones listed, around 92% were seen once. The material was CD4+ T cells from peripheral blood mononuclear cells, obtained in the third trimester of pregnancy. The chain has TRBV18 and TRBJ1-1, with no clear D. The source of this sequence is a female donor with multiple sclerosis, enrolled in a pregnancy study. The CDR3 DNA reads as TGTGCCAGCTCACGCGAAATGAACACTGAAGCTTTCTTT. Encoded protein: CASSREMNTEAFF. Based on the CDR3 plus reference TRBV18 and TRBJ1-1, the full variable domain is NAGVMQNPRHLVRRRGQEARLRCSPMKGHSHVYWYRQLPEEGLKFMVYLQKENIIDESGMPKERFSAEFPKEGPSILRIQQVVRGDSAAYFCASSREMNTEAFFGQGTRLTVV.